This T cell receptor beta chain was captured in a study of healthy donors' naive CD4 and CD8 T cells. Each TCR library used around 500 ng of total RNA and a linear amplification protocol. TCRdb redid the calling of the reads with MiXCR, one entry per CDR3 protein. The sample comprises 150,000 to 200,000 distinct CDR3 sequences, nearly 75% of which are singletons, and less than 2.5% rests with the top ten. Findings and limits, study-wide: Negatively charged CDR3s marked CD8+ lineage; positively charged CDR3s marked CD4+ lineage.

This clonotype appeared once. The antigen remains undetermined. The material sequenced was naive CD4+ and CD8+ T cells sorted from blood, pooled from several donors. This TCR was recovered from a pool of human donors in good health; the sample pools cells from several healthy donors.

CDR3 sequence reads: CASSFKREMVHEQYF. As DNA, the CDR3 is TGTGCCAGCAGCTTTAAGCGGGAGATGGTCCACGAGCAGTACTTC. The V call is TRBV5-4, the J call TRBJ2-7; 8 bases fit TRBD2. J was trimmed by 5 bases and V by 2 bases; bases with no gene match: 9. The CDR3 contains 15 residues. CDR1 is SGHNT, CDR2 YYREEE, per germline (reference sequence).